Below, one T cell receptor beta chain is given with its context. Its antigen is currently unknown. Assay used: immunoSEQ multiplex PCR; TCRdb lists only in-frame clones, some missing. The sample lists around 160,000 clones; 82% were seen once. These data belong to a study of T cell responses to AZD1222 COVID-19 vaccine. Study observations and caveats: In all cases, repertoires were sampled only after the peak T cell response.

The specimen comprised peripheral blood, sampled on day 0 of MenACWY control vaccination. This receptor was taken from an adult in good health.

As DNA, the CDR3 is TGTGCCAGCAGCCAAAGGGACAGCCAAGAGACCCAGTACTTC. Residues: CASSQRDSQETQYF. This chain uses TRBV5-6 with TRBJ2-5; 7 bases align to TRBD1. The CDR3 extends over 14 amino acids. Germline V gene sequence: CDR1 SGHDT, CDR2 YYEEEE. J was trimmed by 1 base and V by 4 bases; bases with no gene match: 4.